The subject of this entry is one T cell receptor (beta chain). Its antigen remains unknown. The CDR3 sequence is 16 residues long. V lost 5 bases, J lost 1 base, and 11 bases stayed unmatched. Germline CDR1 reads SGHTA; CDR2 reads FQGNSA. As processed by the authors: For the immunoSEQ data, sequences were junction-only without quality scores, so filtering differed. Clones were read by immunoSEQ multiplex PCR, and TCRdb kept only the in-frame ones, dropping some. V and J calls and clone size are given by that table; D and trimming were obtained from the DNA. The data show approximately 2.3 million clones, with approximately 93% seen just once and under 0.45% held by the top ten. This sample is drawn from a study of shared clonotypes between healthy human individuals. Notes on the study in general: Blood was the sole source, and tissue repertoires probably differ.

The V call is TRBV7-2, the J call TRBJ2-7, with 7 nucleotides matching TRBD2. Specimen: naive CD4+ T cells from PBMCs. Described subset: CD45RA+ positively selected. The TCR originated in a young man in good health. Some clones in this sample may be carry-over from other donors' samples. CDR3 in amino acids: CASSVSSGSSSYEQYF. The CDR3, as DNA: TGTGCCAGCAGCGTATCTAGCGGTTCAAGTTCCTACGAGCAGTACTTC.